The 2 T cell receptor beta chains below come from one sample, sequenced in a study of CD8 T cells in ankylosing spondylitis (dated by TCRdb to about 2017). General study outcomes and caveats: A TCR beta motif made up of several highly homologous amino acid variants appeared to be characteristic of blood from ankylosing spondylitis patients.

For these receptors, no antigen is known. Libraries were built with 5' RACE. The run used an Illumina HiSeq 2500. The public sequencing data were trimmed at Q25 with fastp and processed into clonotypes with MiXCR by TCRdb, which kept only in-frame beta chains. Here each entry gathers all rows of one CDR3 protein and keeps the most common genes and DNA. The sample table holds approximately 540,000 distinct CDR3 sequences, of which about 12% were seen once. The ten largest make up 6.8% of the sample. Sequenced material: blood, either unsorted or a sorted T cell fraction (not recorded which). Source of these receptors: a male donor with ankylosing spondylitis.

V is TRBV15 and J is TRBJ2-3; D gene uncertain. The CDR3 is made up of 16 amino acids. Germline values: CDR1 LNHNV, CDR2 YYDKDF (reference sequence). Trimming took 0 bases from V and 9 from J, leaving 19 bases between them. The CDR3 reads CATSRDQLTHLGTQYF. The CDR3, as DNA: TGTGCCACCAGCAGAGATCAGTTAACTCATCTAGGGACGCAGTATTTT.

A few counts support this clonotype. The V call is TRBV24-1, the J call TRBJ2-1; 9 bases match TRBD2. The CDR3 totals 15 residues. V shed 6 bases and J 7 bases; nucleotides not matched to a gene: 9. In germline, CDR1 is KGHDR, CDR2 SFDVKD. The CDR3 region has the DNA TGTGCCACCAGTTCAGCGGGAGGTTCGCAGAATGAGCAGTTCTTC. It encodes CATSSAGGSQNEQFF.